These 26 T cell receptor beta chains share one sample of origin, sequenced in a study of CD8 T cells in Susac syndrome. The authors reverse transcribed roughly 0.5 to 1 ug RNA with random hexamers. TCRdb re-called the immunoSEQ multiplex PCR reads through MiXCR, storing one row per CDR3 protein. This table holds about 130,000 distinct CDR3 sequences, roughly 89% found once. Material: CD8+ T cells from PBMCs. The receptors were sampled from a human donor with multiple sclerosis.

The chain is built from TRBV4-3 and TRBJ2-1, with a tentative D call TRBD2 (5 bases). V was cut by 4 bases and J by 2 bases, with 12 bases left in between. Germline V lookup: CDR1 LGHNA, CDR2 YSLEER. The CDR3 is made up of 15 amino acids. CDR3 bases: TGCGCCAGCAGCCCATCGGGGATCGCCTACAATGAGCAGTTCTTC. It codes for CASSPSGIAYNEQFF.

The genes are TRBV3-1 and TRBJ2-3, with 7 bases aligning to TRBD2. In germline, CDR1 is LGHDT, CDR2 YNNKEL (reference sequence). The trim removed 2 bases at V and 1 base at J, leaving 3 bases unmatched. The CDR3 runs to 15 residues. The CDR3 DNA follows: TGTGCCAGCAGCCAACTAGCGGAAGGCACAGATACGCAGTATTTT. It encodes CASSQLAEGTDTQYF.

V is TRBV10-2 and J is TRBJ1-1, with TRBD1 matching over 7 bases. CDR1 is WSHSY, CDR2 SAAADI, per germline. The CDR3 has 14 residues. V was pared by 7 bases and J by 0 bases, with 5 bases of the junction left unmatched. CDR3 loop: CASTRQGMNTEAFF. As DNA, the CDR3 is TGCGCCAGCACCAGACAGGGAATGAACACTGAAGCTTTCTTT.

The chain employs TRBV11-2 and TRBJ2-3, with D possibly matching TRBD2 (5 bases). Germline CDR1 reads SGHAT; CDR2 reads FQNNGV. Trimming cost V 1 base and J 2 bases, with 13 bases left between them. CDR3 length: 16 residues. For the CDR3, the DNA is TGTGCCAGCAGCTTAGGAATGCTAGCAGACACAGATACGCAGTATTTT. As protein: CASSLGMLADTDTQYF.

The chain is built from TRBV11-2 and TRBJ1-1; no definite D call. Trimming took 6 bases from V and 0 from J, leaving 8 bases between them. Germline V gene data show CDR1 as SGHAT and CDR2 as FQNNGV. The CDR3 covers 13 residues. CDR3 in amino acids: CASRANLNTEAFF. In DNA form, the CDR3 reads TGTGCCAGCAGGGCTAACTTGAACACTGAAGCTTTCTTT.

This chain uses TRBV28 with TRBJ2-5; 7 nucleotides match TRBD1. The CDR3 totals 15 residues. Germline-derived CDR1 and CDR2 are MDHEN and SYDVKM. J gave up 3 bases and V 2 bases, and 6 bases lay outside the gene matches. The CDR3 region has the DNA TGTGCCAGCAGTTTAGGTCTAGACAGGGAAGAGACCCAGTACTTC. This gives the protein CASSLGLDREETQYF.

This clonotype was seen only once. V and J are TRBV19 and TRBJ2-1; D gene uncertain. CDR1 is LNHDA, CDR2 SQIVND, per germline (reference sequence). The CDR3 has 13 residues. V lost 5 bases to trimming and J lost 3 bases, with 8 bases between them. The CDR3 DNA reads TGTGCCAGTAGTTCGACGGTCTACAATGAGCAGTTCTTC. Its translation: CASSSTVYNEQFF.

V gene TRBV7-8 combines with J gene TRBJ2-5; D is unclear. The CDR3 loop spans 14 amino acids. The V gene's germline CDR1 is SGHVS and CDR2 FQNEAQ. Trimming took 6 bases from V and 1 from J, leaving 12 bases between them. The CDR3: CASRYQVSQETQYF. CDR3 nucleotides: TGTGCCAGCAGGTATCAGGTCTCCCAAGAGACCCAGTACTTC.

Here the CDR3 reads CASSMRGEQFF. The CDR3 DNA sequence: TGTGCCAGCAGCATGAGGGGTGAGCAGTTCTTC. V usage is TRBV5-6 and J usage is TRBJ2-1, with D possibly called TRBD1 or TRBD2 (5 bases each). Germline CDR1 reads SGHDT; CDR2 reads YYEEEE. The CDR3 is made up of 11 amino acids. V was clipped by 4 bases and J by 9 bases, with 8 bases between them.

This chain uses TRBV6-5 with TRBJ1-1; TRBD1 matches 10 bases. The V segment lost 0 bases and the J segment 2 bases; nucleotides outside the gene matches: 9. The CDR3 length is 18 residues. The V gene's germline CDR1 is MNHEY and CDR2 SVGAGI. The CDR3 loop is CASSYSAGQGYLNTEAFF. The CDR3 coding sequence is TGTGCCAGCAGTTACTCGGCGGGACAGGGGTATTTAAACACTGAAGCTTTCTTT.

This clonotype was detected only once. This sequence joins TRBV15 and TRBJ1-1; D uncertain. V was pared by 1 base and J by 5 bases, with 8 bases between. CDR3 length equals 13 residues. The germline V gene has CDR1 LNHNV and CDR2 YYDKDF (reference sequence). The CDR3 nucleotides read TGTGCCACCAGCAGAGCACCGGTAACTGAAGCTTTCTTT. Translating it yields CATSRAPVTEAFF.

The CDR3 DNA reads as TGCGCCAGCAGCCCTACCACAGGGGGATACGAGCAGTACTTC. Protein product: CASSPTTGGYEQYF. The chain links TRBV4-1 to TRBJ2-7; 8 bases are a match to TRBD1. The ends lost 4 bases at V and 4 bases at J; junction bases unmatched: 6. This CDR3 spans 14 amino acids. Germline V gives CDR1 MGHRA, CDR2 YSYEKL.

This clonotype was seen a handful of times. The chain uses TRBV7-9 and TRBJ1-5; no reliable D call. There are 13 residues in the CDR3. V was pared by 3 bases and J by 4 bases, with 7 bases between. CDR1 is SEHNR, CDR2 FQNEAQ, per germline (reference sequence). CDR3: CASSFGGNQPQHF. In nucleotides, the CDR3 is TGTGCCAGCAGCTTTGGCGGAAATCAGCCCCAGCATTTT.

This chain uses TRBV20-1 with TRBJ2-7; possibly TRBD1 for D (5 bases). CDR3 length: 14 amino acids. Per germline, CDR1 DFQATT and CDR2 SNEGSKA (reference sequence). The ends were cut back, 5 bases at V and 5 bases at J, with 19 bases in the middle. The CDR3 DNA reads TGCAGTGCTCCTTCTCCATCAGGGTGGAACGAGCAGTACTTC. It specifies CSAPSPSGWNEQYF.

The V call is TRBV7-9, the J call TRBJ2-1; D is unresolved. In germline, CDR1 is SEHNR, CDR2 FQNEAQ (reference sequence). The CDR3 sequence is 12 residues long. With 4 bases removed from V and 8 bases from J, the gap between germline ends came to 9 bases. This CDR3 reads CASSSEIDEQFF. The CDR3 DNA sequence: TGTGCCAGCAGCTCGGAGATCGATGAGCAGTTCTTC.

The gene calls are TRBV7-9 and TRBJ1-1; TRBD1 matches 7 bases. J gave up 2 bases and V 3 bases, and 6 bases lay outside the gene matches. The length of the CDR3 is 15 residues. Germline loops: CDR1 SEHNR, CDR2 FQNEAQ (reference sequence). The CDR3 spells CASSLGTVSNTEAFF. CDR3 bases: TGTGCCAGCAGCTTGGGGACAGTATCCAACACTGAAGCTTTCTTT. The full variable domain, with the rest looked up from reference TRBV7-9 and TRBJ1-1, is DTGVSQNPRHKITKRGQNVTFRCDPISEHNRLYWYRQTLGQGPEFLTYFQNEAQLEKSRLLSDRFSAERPKGSFSTLEIQRTEQGDSAMYLCASSLGTVSNTEAFFGQGTRLTVV.

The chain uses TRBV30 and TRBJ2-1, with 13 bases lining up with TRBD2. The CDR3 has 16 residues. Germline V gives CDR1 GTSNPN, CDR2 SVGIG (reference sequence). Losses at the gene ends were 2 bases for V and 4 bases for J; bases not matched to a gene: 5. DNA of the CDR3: TGTGCCTGGAGTTTACTAGCGGGAGGGACGTACAATGAGCAGTTCTTC. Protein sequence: CAWSLLAGGTYNEQFF.

CDR3 in DNA: TGTGCCAGCAGCTACAGGGGGCTTCAAGAGACCCAGTACTTC. Translation gives CASSYRGLQETQYF. This chain connects TRBV12-3 or TRBV12-4 to TRBJ2-5; TRBD1 matches 9 bases. The length of the CDR3 is 14 residues. The V gene end was trimmed by 6 bases and the J gene end by 2 bases; junction bases not matched to a gene: 4.

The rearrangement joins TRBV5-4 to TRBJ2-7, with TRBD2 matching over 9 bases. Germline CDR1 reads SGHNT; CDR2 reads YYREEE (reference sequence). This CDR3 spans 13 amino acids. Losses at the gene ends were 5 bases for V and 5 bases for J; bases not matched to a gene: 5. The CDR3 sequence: CASSPGTSNEQYF. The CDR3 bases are TGTGCCAGCAGTCCCGGGACTAGCAACGAGCAGTACTTC.

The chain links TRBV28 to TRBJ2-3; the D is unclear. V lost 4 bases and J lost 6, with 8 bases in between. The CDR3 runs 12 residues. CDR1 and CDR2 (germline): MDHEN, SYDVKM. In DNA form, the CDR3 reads TGTGCCAGCAGTTCAAGGCAGGATACGCAGTATTTT. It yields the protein CASSSRQDTQYF.

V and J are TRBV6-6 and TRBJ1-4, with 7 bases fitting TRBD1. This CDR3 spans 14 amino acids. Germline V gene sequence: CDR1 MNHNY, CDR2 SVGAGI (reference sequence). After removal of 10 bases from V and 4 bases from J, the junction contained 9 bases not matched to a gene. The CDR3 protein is CATFPGQHNEKLFF. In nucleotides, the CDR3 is TGTGCCACCTTCCCGGGACAGCATAATGAAAAACTGTTTTTT.

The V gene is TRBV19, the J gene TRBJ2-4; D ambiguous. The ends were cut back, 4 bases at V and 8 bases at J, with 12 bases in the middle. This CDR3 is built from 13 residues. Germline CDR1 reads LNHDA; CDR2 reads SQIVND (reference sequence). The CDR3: CASSSRLGHIQYF. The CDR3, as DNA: TGTGCCAGTAGTAGTCGCTTGGGTCACATTCAGTACTTC.

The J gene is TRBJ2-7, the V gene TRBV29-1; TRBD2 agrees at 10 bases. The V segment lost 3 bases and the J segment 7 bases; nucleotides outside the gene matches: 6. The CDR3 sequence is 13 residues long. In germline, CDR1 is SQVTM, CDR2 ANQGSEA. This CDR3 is CSVDGLAGEEQYF. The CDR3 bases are TGCAGCGTTGACGGCCTAGCGGGAGAAGAGCAGTACTTC.

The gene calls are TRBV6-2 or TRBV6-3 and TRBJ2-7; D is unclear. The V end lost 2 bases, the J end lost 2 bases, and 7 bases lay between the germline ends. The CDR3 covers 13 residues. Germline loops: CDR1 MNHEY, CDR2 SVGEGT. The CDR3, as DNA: TGTGCCAGCAGTTACGCCCAAACCTACGAGCAGTACTTC. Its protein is CASSYAQTYEQYF.

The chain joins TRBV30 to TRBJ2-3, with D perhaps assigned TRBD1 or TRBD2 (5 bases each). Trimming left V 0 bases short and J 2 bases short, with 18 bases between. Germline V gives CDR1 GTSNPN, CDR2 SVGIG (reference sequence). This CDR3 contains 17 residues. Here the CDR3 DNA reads TGTGCCTGGAGTGTAGGGACCCTGTCGGGAACCACAGATACGCAGTATTTT. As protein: CAWSVGTLSGTTDTQYF.

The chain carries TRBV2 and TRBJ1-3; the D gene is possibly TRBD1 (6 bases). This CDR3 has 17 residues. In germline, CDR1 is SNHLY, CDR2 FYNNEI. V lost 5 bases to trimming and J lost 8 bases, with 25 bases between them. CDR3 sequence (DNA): TGTGCCAGCAGTCCAACACGGGACACCTCTGAGGGAGACACCATATATTTT. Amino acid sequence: CASSPTRDTSEGDTIYF. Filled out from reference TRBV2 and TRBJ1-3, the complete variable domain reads EPEVTQTPSHQVTQMGQEVILRCVPISNHLYFYWYRQILGQKVEFLVSFYNNEISEKSEIFDDQFSVERPDGSNFTLKIRSTKLEDSAMYFCASSPTRDTSEGDTIYFGEGSWLTVV.